A single T cell receptor (beta chain) is shown here with its context. The antigen this receptor binds is unknown. Base qualities were left out, and no much larger clone turns up one base away. The data are from a study of blood T cell repertoires in COVID-19 (dated by TCRdb to about 2020). About the study as a whole: Collaborator samples came from the United States, Italy and Spain and covered acute and convalescent phases of COVID-19. The sample metadata nearly always contained a de-identified subject ID, COVID-19 status, age in years and sex. The prospective study material was composed of cDNA or gDNA derived from T cells, B-cell-depleted T cells, or PBMCs. The repertoires were released in a freely available public database intended as a resource for research on the immune response to SARS-CoV-2. The samples were drawn from two sources: the first 160 participants of the ongoing ImmuneRACE study, and some 1,300 subjects contributed by 6 global collaborators. Where available, HLA class I and class II types were obtained from metadata supplied by the sample provider rather than from assay-based typing. Subjects who had been exposed to COVID-19, were actively infected with it, or had recovered from it provided the deeply sampled blood TCRbeta repertoires that made up the dataset. Study-level results and caveats: How much clinical and demographic metadata was included differed by source and by participant, and the metadata was provided uncurated.

TCRbeta CDR3 regions were amplified from genomic DNA using the immunoSEQ Assay, a bias-controlled multiplex PCR. Concerning the study's data processing: Within the assay, amplification of reference gene primers was used to estimate how many nucleated cells each sample contained. To quantify the absolute abundance of each unique TCRbeta CDR3 rearrangement, sequence reads were collapsed and filtered. Productive Simpson clonality was computed per sample as the square root of Simpson's diversity index over productive rearrangements. The source is immuneACCESS, and TCRdb retained only in-frame sequences with V and J called. Part of the clones is not carried over; for the studies checked, unresolved V genes explain less than half of this, and the remainder is unexplained. Clone size and V and J calls were adopted from that table, with D and trimming inferred from the DNA. The sample profile shows some 410,000 clones; around nine tenths of them were found once. Roughly 0.97% of the sample goes to the ten largest clones.

In the prospective study, participants were roughly 18 to 95 years old, resided in 24 geographic areas of the United States, and were enrolled through a virtual design. To assign participants to cohorts, the prospective study relied on clinical history that participants themselves reported in a screening survey and a study questionnaire. Mobile phlebotomists in the prospective study collected whole blood, serum and a nasopharyngeal or oropharyngeal swab from every participant. Participants in the prospective study had the option to provide additional blood draws and questionnaires over an approximately 2-month period. Before DNA extraction, blood samples from the prospective study were shipped at room temperature or frozen. V is cut back by 0 bases and J by 1 base, with 7 bases in the junction unmatched. From its cysteine to its phenylalanine, the CDR3 spans 17 amino acids. The only DNA kept is the CDR3, 51 bases in frame from the first base. The germline V gene yields SGHRS for CDR1 and YFSETQ for CDR2.

This TCR derives from a woman aged 30 to 39 with acute COVID-19. Recombination connected TRBV5-1 to TRBJ2-3, with 8 middle bases fitting TRBD2. Sequencing input: PBMCs or T cells enriched from blood (not recorded which). The bases read TGCGCCAGCAGCTTGGTTCCAGCGGGGGCCGGCACAGATACGCAGTATTTT. This yields the protein CASSLVPAGAGTDTQYF. When the CDR3 is completed using the reference TRBV5-1 and TRBJ2-3 genes on either side, the full variable domain is KAGVTQTPRYLIKTRGQQVTLSCSPISGHRSVSWYQQTPGQGLQFLFEYFSETQRNKGNFPGRFSGRQFSNSRSEMNVSTLELGDSALYLCASSLVPAGAGTDTQYFGPGTRLTVL.